Each of the 27 T cell receptor beta chains below was sequenced from the same sample in a study of blood T cell repertoires in COVID-19. Measured with immunoSEQ multiplex PCR; TCRdb has only the in-frame clones, and not every one. This sample has 310,000 or so clones; around four fifths occur once, and the top ten carry approximately 1.2%. The sample comprised peripheral blood. Source of these receptors: a woman between 50 and 59 years old with acute or convalescent COVID-19.

The CDR3 region is CASSATSGRTDTQYF. CDR3 sequence (DNA): TGCGCCAGCAGCGCAACTAGCGGGAGGACAGATACGCAGTATTTT. This chain links TRBV5-1 with TRBJ2-3; TRBD2 agrees at 12 bases. Trimming removed 4 bases from V and 3 bases from J; junction bases left unmatched: 3. The V gene's germline CDR1 is SGHRS and CDR2 YFSETQ. CDR3 size: 15 residues. Looking up the rest from reference TRBV5-1 and TRBJ2-3 gives the full variable domain: KAGVTQTPRYLIKTRGQQVTLSCSPISGHRSVSWYQQTPGQGLQFLFEYFSETQRNKGNFPGRFSGRQFSNSRSEMNVSTLELGDSALYLCASSATSGRTDTQYFGPGTRLTVL.

The rearrangement uses TRBV15 and TRBJ2-3; 10 bases line up with TRBD2. Trimming took 5 bases from V and 1 from J; bases not matched to a gene: 6. Germline CDR1 and CDR2: LNHNV and YYDKDF (reference sequence). This CDR3 comprises 16 residues. The CDR3 DNA reads TGTGCCACCAGCCTTCTAGCGGGAGAAGGCACAGATACGCAGTATTTT. The encoded protein is CATSLLAGEGTDTQYF.

This chain uses TRBV24-1 with TRBJ2-1; 8 bases match TRBD2. The V gene's germline CDR1 is KGHDR and CDR2 SFDVKD. V gave up 3 bases and J gave up 4 bases; unmatched junction bases: 7. This CDR3 comprises 16 residues. The chain's CDR3 is CATSDTTGGAYNEQFF. Here the CDR3 DNA reads TGTGCCACCAGTGATACGACGGGAGGGGCATACAATGAGCAGTTCTTC.

The V call is TRBV6-1, the J call TRBJ1-6, with 10 nucleotides matching TRBD1. The V gene end was trimmed by 5 bases and the J gene end by 7 bases; junction bases not matched to a gene: 2. The germline V gene has CDR1 MNHNS and CDR2 SASEGT. The CDR3 is 14 residues long. CDR3 residues: CASSRDRGNSPLHF. CDR3 nucleotide sequence: TGTGCCAGCAGTCGGGACAGGGGAAATTCACCCCTCCACTTT.

A few counts support this clone. This chain uses TRBV11-3 with TRBJ2-2; 9 nucleotides agree with TRBD1. Germline lookup yields CDR1 SGHNT and CDR2 YENEEA. J lost 4 bases, V lost 5 bases, and 5 bases had no gene match. CDR3 length: 15 residues. CDR3 residues: CASSPGQGSTGELFF. For the CDR3, the DNA is TGTGCCAGCAGCCCGGGACAGGGAAGCACCGGGGAGCTGTTTTTT.

This clone was detected once. The rearrangement links TRBV30 to TRBJ2-3, with D possibly matching TRBD2 (6 bases). Trimming stripped 2 bases from V and 2 bases from J, with 14 bases between. Germline CDR1 is GTSNPN and CDR2 is SVGIG (reference sequence). The CDR3 has 15 residues. In DNA form, the CDR3 reads TGTGCCTGGAGTCAACTAGCAGACTACACAGATACGCAGTATTTT. Translated: CAWSQLADYTDTQYF.

This rearrangement joins TRBV6-6 to TRBJ2-4, with TRBD1 identical over 9 bases. The ends lost 7 bases at V and 6 bases at J; junction bases unmatched: 10. This CDR3 comprises 15 residues. Per the germline V gene, CDR1 is MNHNY and CDR2 is SVGAGI (reference sequence). The CDR3 DNA follows: TGTGCCAGCACTCGGACAGGGGAGGTCGGAAACATTCAGTACTTC. Translating it yields CASTRTGEVGNIQYF.

The chain has TRBV18 and TRBJ1-2; 8 positions match TRBD1. The germline CDR1 and CDR2 sequences are KGHSH and LQKENI. With 3 bases clipped from V and 4 bases from J, the junction kept 7 bases outside the gene matches. The CDR3 length is 15 residues. The CDR3 coding sequence is TGTGCCAGCTCACCGGACAGGGCAAAAGGCTATGGCTACACCTTC. Its translation: CASSPDRAKGYGYTF.

The V gene is TRBV29-1, the J gene TRBJ1-2; the match to TRBD1 covers 9 bases. This CDR3 spans 12 amino acids. J lost 6 bases, V lost 3 bases, and 2 bases had no gene match. CDR1 is SQVTM and CDR2 is ANQGSEA in the germline V gene. The CDR3 nucleotides read TGCAGCGTTGACAGACAGGGGGATGGCTACACCTTC. This sequence encodes CSVDRQGDGYTF.

The genes are TRBV7-9 and TRBJ2-1; 8 nucleotides agree with TRBD2. The CDR3 length is 13 residues. Germline-derived CDR1 and CDR2 are SEHNR and FQNEAQ (reference sequence). Trimming cost V 8 bases and J 4 bases; bases outside gene matches: 4. This chain's CDR3 is CASSTSGYNEQFF. The CDR3 nucleotides are TGTGCCAGCTCTACTAGCGGTTACAATGAGCAGTTCTTC.

The chain is built from TRBV29-1 and TRBJ1-2, with D unclear. V lost 6 bases to trimming and J lost 4 bases, with 9 bases between them. Germline V CDR1 and CDR2: SQVTM, ANQGSEA. CDR3 size: 11 residues. CDR3 bases: TGCAGCGTCCAGACACTCTATGGCTACACCTTC. Amino acid sequence: CSVQTLYGYTF.

The V and J genes are TRBV7-2 and TRBJ1-3; D is unclear. Germline values: CDR1 SGHTA, CDR2 FQGNSA. Between the trimmed V and J ends, which lost 5 bases and 4 bases, there was a span of 9 bases. The CDR3 extends over 13 amino acids. CDR3 nucleotides: TGTGCCAGCAGCCAATGGAGCGGAAACACCATATATTTT. It specifies CASSQWSGNTIYF.

The rearrangement uses TRBV6-4 and TRBJ2-3, with D possibly being TRBD2 (5 bases). Trimming shortened V by 4 bases and J by 1 base, and 12 bases separated the two germline ends. Germline V gene sequence: CDR1 MRHNA, CDR2 SNTAGT. This CDR3 is 15 amino acids long. The CDR3 DNA sequence: TGTGCCAGCAGTGTTGGCGGGTCCCGCACAGATACGCAGTATTTT. This codes for CASSVGGSRTDTQYF.

This sequence joins TRBV29-1 and TRBJ2-6; 8 bases agree with TRBD1. After removal of 6 bases from V and 1 base from J, the junction contained 8 bases not matched to a gene. Looked up from germline, CDR1 is SQVTM and CDR2 is ANQGSEA. This CDR3 comprises 16 residues. The CDR3 DNA reads TGCAGCGTAACCGGGACAGGCTCTTCTGGGGCCAACGTCCTGACTTTC. This encodes CSVTGTGSSGANVLTF.

The V call is TRBV18, the J call TRBJ1-5; 7 bases are shared with TRBD1. The V gene end was trimmed by 5 bases and the J gene end by 5 bases; junction bases not matched to a gene: 6. The germline CDR1 and CDR2 sequences are KGHSH and LQKENI. The CDR3 consists of 14 residues. CDR3 loop: CASSLQGRHQPQHF. CDR3 nucleotide sequence: TGTGCCAGCTCATTACAGGGGCGGCATCAGCCCCAGCATTTT. Complete variable domain (other parts from reference TRBV18 and TRBJ1-5): NAGVMQNPRHLVRRRGQEARLRCSPMKGHSHVYWYRQLPEEGLKFMVYLQKENIIDESGMPKERFSAEFPKEGPSILRIQQVVRGDSAAYFCASSLQGRHQPQHFGDGTRLSIL.

The rearrangement links TRBV9 to TRBJ1-6, with D unresolved. The germline V gene has CDR1 SGDLS and CDR2 YYNGEE. Deletions cut 0 bases from V and 5 bases from J, with 9 bases between. CDR3 length: 15 amino acids. The CDR3 nucleotides are TGTGCCAGCAGCGTAGACATACCGAATAATTCACCCCTCCACTTT. Translating gives CASSVDIPNNSPLHF.

The chain couples TRBV5-1 to TRBJ2-4; 8 bases agree with TRBD2. CDR3 length: 13 residues. The germline gives CDR1 SGHRS, CDR2 YFSETQ. Trimming took 4 bases from V and 9 from J; bases not matched to a gene: 6. For the CDR3, the DNA is TGCGCCAGCAGCACCGGGGGGGCTGGCATTCAGTACTTC. Translated: CASSTGGAGIQYF. Supplemented by reference TRBV5-1 and TRBJ2-4, the full variable domain reads KAGVTQTPRYLIKTRGQQVTLSCSPISGHRSVSWYQQTPGQGLQFLFEYFSETQRNKGNFPGRFSGRQFSNSRSEMNVSTLELGDSALYLCASSTGGAGIQYFGAGTRLSVL.

The genes are TRBV3-1 (or the pseudogene TRBV3-2) and TRBJ1-2; D not certain. Germline lookup yields CDR1 LGHDT and CDR2 YNNKEL (reference sequence). Deletions cut 3 bases from V and 5 bases from J, with 7 bases between. This CDR3 contains 12 residues. The CDR3 coding sequence is TGTGCCAGCAGCCAGTTGCTATATGGCTACACCTTC. Residues: CASSQLLYGYTF.

This CDR3 reads CASSVEGVTEAFF. The CDR3 nucleotides read TGTGCCAGCAGCGTAGAAGGGGTAACTGAAGCTTTCTTT. The chain links TRBV9 to TRBJ1-1, with a weak D call TRBD1 (5 bases). Germline V gene lookup returns CDR1 SGDLS and CDR2 YYNGEE. The CDR3 is 13 residues long. V was pared by 0 bases and J by 5 bases, with 8 bases between.

CDR3 region: CASSLSWSGSSSYEQYF. In DNA, the CDR3 is TGCGCCAGCAGCTTGTCATGGAGCGGGAGCAGCTCCTACGAGCAGTACTTC. The chain has TRBV5-1 and TRBJ2-7; 8 nucleotides agree with TRBD2. Germline CDR1 SGHRS, CDR2 YFSETQ. With 1 base clipped from V and 0 bases from J, the junction kept 9 bases outside the gene matches. This CDR3 is 17 amino acids long.

The CDR3 DNA is TGTGCCAGCAGTGAAGGCTTGGCAGTAAATGAAAAACTGTTTTTT. Residues: CASSEGLAVNEKLFF. This chain joins TRBV6-1 and TRBJ1-4; D remains unclear. V lost 1 base and J lost 5, with 11 bases in between. The CDR3 is made up of 15 amino acids. Germline V gene sequence: CDR1 MNHNS, CDR2 SASEGT.

V usage is TRBV6-5 and J usage is TRBJ1-1; 7 bases line up with TRBD1. The CDR3 runs to 14 residues. Germline V gene lookup returns CDR1 MNHEY and CDR2 SVGAGI. Losses at the gene ends were 5 bases for V and 0 bases for J; bases not matched to a gene: 3. The DNA of the CDR3 is TGTGCCAGCAGTCACAGGGGCCTGAACACTGAAGCTTTCTTT. It yields the protein CASSHRGLNTEAFF.

The J gene is TRBJ1-2, the V gene TRBV3-1 (or the pseudogene TRBV3-2); 9 bases align to TRBD1. The V segment lost 4 bases and the J segment 8 bases; nucleotides outside the gene matches: 14. Germline lookup yields CDR1 LGHDT and CDR2 YNNKEL (reference sequence). The CDR3 is made up of 16 amino acids. CDR3: CASSPSSGQGLGGYTF. In nucleotides, the CDR3 is TGTGCCAGCAGCCCCTCCTCCGGACAGGGGTTGGGCGGCTACACCTTC.

The rearrangement joins TRBV4-1 to TRBJ1-5; D remains ambiguous. Germline CDR1 is MGHRA and CDR2 is YSYEKL. This CDR3 comprises 17 residues. V gave up 0 bases and J gave up 2 bases, with 14 bases separating them. The CDR3 region has the DNA TGCGCCAGCAGCCAAGAATACGCTCGCGGGGGCAATCAGCCCCAGCATTTT. This gives the protein CASSQEYARGGNQPQHF.

The gene calls are TRBV7-8 and TRBJ2-7; 10 positions match TRBD2. V was pared by 4 bases and J by 6 bases, with 18 bases of the junction left unmatched. The CDR3 loop spans 18 amino acids. The germline gives CDR1 SGHVS, CDR2 FQNEAQ. The DNA for the CDR3 is TGTGCCAGCAGCTCCCTGGGGGGTGGTCAACTAGCGGGGCTCGAGCAGTACGTC. This gives the protein CASSSLGGGQLAGLEQYV.

V and J are TRBV7-8 and TRBJ1-2, with 11 positions matching TRBD1. CDR1 SGHVS and CDR2 FQNEAQ come from the germline V gene. The length of the CDR3 is 14 residues. Trimming cost V 4 bases and J 11 bases; bases outside gene matches: 9. Written as DNA, the CDR3 is TGTGCCAGCAGCTGGACCGGGACAGGGGGTGGTTACACCTTC. Protein product: CASSWTGTGGGYTF. The whole variable domain, filled in from reference TRBV7-8 and TRBJ1-2, reads GAGVSQSPRYKVAKRGQDVALRCDPISGHVSLFWYQQALGQGPEFLTYFQNEAQLDKSGLPSDRFFAERPEGSVSTLKIQRTQQEDSAVYLCASSWTGTGGGYTFGSGTRLTVV.

The chain employs TRBV5-6 and TRBJ2-3, with 7 bases fitting TRBD2. The CDR3 is 16 residues long. CDR1 SGHDT and CDR2 YYEEEE come from the germline V gene. The V gene end was trimmed by 3 bases and the J gene end by 4 bases; junction bases not matched to a gene: 11. Here the CDR3 reads CASSSQLAQVSDTQYF. For the CDR3, the DNA is TGTGCCAGCAGCTCTCAACTAGCGCAGGTGTCAGATACGCAGTATTTT.